What follows are 23 T cell receptor beta chains derived from one specimen sequenced in a study of T cell changes during pregnancy in multiple sclerosis. This table comes from immunoSEQ multiplex PCR, and its TCRdb copy is limited to in-frame clones, with some not included. Among about 55,000 clones, 85% to 90% were seen once, and the ten largest hold around 0.57%. The sample here was CD4+ T cells from peripheral blood mononuclear cells, taken in the first trimester of pregnancy. All receptors come from a female donor with multiple sclerosis, enrolled in a pregnancy study.

J is TRBJ2-2 and V is TRBV6-6; TRBD1 aligns across 8 bases. V was clipped by 5 bases and J by 3 bases; unmatched bases: 2. The CDR3 is made up of 14 amino acids. The germline V gene has CDR1 MNHNY and CDR2 SVGAGI (reference sequence). Here the CDR3 DNA reads TGTGCCAGCAGTCAGACAGGGGACACCGGGGAGCTGTTTTTT. Amino acids: CASSQTGDTGELFF.

CDR3 sequence (DNA): TGTGCCATCAGTGAGAGGGGACAGGGGTACACTGAAGCTTTCTTT. Residues: CAISERGQGYTEAFF. V and J are TRBV10-3 and TRBJ1-1, with TRBD1 identical over 10 bases. This CDR3 region has 15 residues. The germline CDR1 and CDR2 sequences are ENHRY and SYGVKD. The V segment lost 2 bases and the J segment 3 bases; nucleotides outside the gene matches: 3.

The rearrangement joins TRBV15 to TRBJ2-1; 13 bases are shared with TRBD2. This CDR3 contains 15 residues. V lost 1 base to trimming and J lost 6 bases; unmatched junction nucleotides: 0. From germline, CDR1 is LNHNV and CDR2 YYDKDF (reference sequence). In DNA form, the CDR3 reads TGTGCCACCAGCAGAGGGACTAGCGGGAGCAATGAGCAGTTCTTC. Residues: CATSRGTSGSNEQFF.

The rearrangement uses TRBV7-8 and TRBJ2-7; possible D gene TRBD1, 5 bases. The V gene lost 5 bases and the J gene lost 0 bases, with 14 bases spanning the gap. The CDR3 is 15 residues long. Germline assignment: CDR1 SGHVS and CDR2 FQNEAQ. The CDR3 coding sequence is TGTGCCAGCAGCCTCGGAAGGGGTAGCTCCTACGAGCAGTACTTC. This translates into CASSLGRGSSYEQYF.

The rearrangement uses TRBV10-3 and TRBJ2-1, with 8 positions matching TRBD1. J lost 6 bases, V lost 0 bases, and 4 bases had no gene match. CDR1 ENHRY and CDR2 SYGVKD come from the germline V gene. The CDR3 runs 15 residues. CDR3 sequence reads: CAISESYRGVNEQFF. For the CDR3, the DNA is TGTGCCATCAGTGAGTCGTACAGGGGGGTCAATGAGCAGTTCTTC.

The genes are TRBV18 and TRBJ1-1; D is perhaps TRBD1 (6 bases). V lost 1 base and J 11 bases, leaving 11 bases between the germline ends. The CDR3 is 12 amino acids. Germline V gives CDR1 KGHSH, CDR2 LQKENI. CDR3 coding DNA: TGTGCCAGCTCACCACTTCAGGGGTCGGCTTTCTTT. Translating it yields CASSPLQGSAFF.

This clone was detected once. J is TRBJ2-2 and V is TRBV9, with D tentatively TRBD2 (7 bases). Deletions cut 1 base from V and 4 bases from J, with 20 bases between. There are 18 residues in the CDR3. CDR1 SGDLS and CDR2 YYNGEE come from the germline V gene. The CDR3 DNA reads as TGTGCCAGCAGCGTAAGGGGGAAGGCGGGAGCTCGCACCGGGGAGCTGTTTTTT. Its protein is CASSVRGKAGARTGELFF.

The V call is TRBV28, the J call TRBJ2-7; 7 bases are shared with TRBD1. The germline V gene encodes CDR1 MDHEN and CDR2 SYDVKM. V was clipped by 5 bases and J by 4 bases; unmatched bases: 8. The CDR3 spans 14 residues. The chain's CDR3 is CASSKQGSMYEQYF. CDR3 DNA: TGTGCCAGCAGTAAACAGGGGTCTATGTACGAGCAGTACTTC.

The V gene is TRBV7-2, the J gene TRBJ2-7, with 8 bases identical to TRBD1. The CDR3 sequence is 14 residues long. CDR1 SGHTA and CDR2 FQGNSA come from the germline V gene. The trim removed 3 bases at V and 6 bases at J, leaving 7 bases unmatched. This chain's CDR3 is CASSLLQGASEQYF. In nucleotides, the CDR3 is TGTGCCAGCAGCTTGCTTCAGGGGGCGAGCGAGCAGTACTTC.

The rearrangement joins TRBV27 to TRBJ2-7, with 7 nucleotides matching TRBD1. The V segment lost 6 bases and the J segment 3 bases; nucleotides outside the gene matches: 5. Germline V CDR1 and CDR2: MNHEY, SMNVEV (reference sequence). This CDR3 has 13 residues. In DNA, the CDR3 is TGTGCCAGCAGAAAGACAGGGCACTACGAGCAGTACTTC. It codes for CASRKTGHYEQYF.

This sequence joins TRBV7-9 and TRBJ1-5; TRBD1 is a possible D gene (5 bases). This CDR3 is built from 17 residues. Trimming took off 0 bases at V and 2 bases at J, with 14 bases between the two ends. Looked up from germline, CDR1 is SEHNR and CDR2 is FQNEAQ (reference sequence). The CDR3 loop is CASSLAQGRGRNQPQHF. The CDR3 DNA sequence: TGTGCCAGCAGCTTAGCGCAAGGAAGGGGCCGCAATCAGCCCCAGCATTTT.

The V gene is TRBV7-3, the J gene TRBJ2-7, with TRBD2 identical over 10 bases. The CDR3 has 15 residues. Losses at the gene ends were 5 bases for V and 4 bases for J; bases not matched to a gene: 8. Germline lookup yields CDR1 SGHTA and CDR2 FQGTGA. The CDR3 loop reads CASSGGPSGRYEQYF. Written as DNA, the CDR3 is TGTGCCAGCAGCGGAGGTCCTAGCGGGAGATACGAGCAGTACTTC.

This clone was counted ten times or more. The DNA for the CDR3 is TGTGCCAGCAGCCTAGAGGCGGGGCAAGCTTTCTTT. Its protein product is CASSLEAGQAFF. The V and J genes are TRBV7-8 and TRBJ1-1; D possibly corresponds to TRBD1 (5 bases). The germline CDR1 and CDR2 sequences are SGHVS and FQNEAQ. CDR3 length: 12 amino acids. V was pared by 5 bases and J by 9 bases, with 13 bases between.

The chain couples TRBV9 to TRBJ1-1, with D possibly TRBD1 on 5 matching bases. The germline V gene has CDR1 SGDLS and CDR2 YYNGEE. The CDR3 has 14 amino acids. V was shortened by 0 bases and J by 4 bases, with 10 bases between the two germline ends. CDR3 coding DNA: TGTGCCAGCAGCGTAGAAGGGGTAGGCACTGAAGCTTTCTTT. It translates to CASSVEGVGTEAFF. The entire variable domain, with the rest obtained from reference TRBV9 and TRBJ1-1, is as follows: DSGVTQTPKHLITATGQRVTLRCSPRSGDLSVYWYQQSLDQGLQFLIQYYNGEERAKGNILERFSAQQFPDLHSELNLSSLELGDSALYFCASSVEGVGTEAFFGQGTRLTVV.

The chain employs TRBV5-1 and TRBJ2-7; a possible D gene is TRBD2 (5 bases). The CDR3 has 11 residues. The V gene lost 3 bases and the J gene lost 7 bases, with 8 bases spanning the gap. The germline V gene has CDR1 SGHRS and CDR2 YFSETQ. The CDR3 here is CASSSGVEQYF. In DNA, the CDR3 is TGCGCCAGCAGCTCCGGGGTGGAGCAGTACTTC.

The rearrangement joins TRBV7-9 to TRBJ2-7; 7 bases match TRBD2. The CDR3 is made up of 14 amino acids. Germline-derived CDR1 and CDR2 are SEHNR and FQNEAQ (reference sequence). The junction had 7 bases not matched to a gene; V was cut back by 3 bases and J by 5 bases. CDR3 loop: CASSFGGSSNEQYF. In DNA form, the CDR3 reads TGTGCCAGCAGCTTTGGCGGGAGTAGCAACGAGCAGTACTTC. Supplemented by reference TRBV7-9 and TRBJ2-7, the full variable domain reads DTGVSQNPRHKITKRGQNVTFRCDPISEHNRLYWYRQTLGQGPEFLTYFQNEAQLEKSRLLSDRFSAERPKGSFSTLEIQRTEQGDSAMYLCASSFGGSSNEQYFGPGTRLTVT.

The chain links TRBV9 to TRBJ2-3; the match to TRBD2 covers 9 bases. CDR1 and CDR2 (germline): SGDLS, YYNGEE. This CDR3 comprises 16 residues. V shed 2 bases and J 3 bases; nucleotides not matched to a gene: 7. CDR3 in amino acids: CASSVLASGVTDTQYF. CDR3 sequence (DNA): TGTGCCAGCAGCGTCCTGGCTAGCGGGGTTACAGATACGCAGTATTTT.

This clone was picked up a small number of times. This sequence joins TRBV6-6 and TRBJ1-6; TRBD1 is a possible D gene (5 bases). Per germline, CDR1 MNHNY and CDR2 SVGAGI (reference sequence). With 6 bases removed from V and 8 bases from J, the gap between germline ends came to 11 bases. The CDR3 covers 13 residues. Here the CDR3 reads CASRAGKDSPLHF. CDR3 sequence (DNA): TGTGCCAGCAGAGCAGGGAAAGATTCACCCCTCCACTTT.

V gene TRBV5-4 combines with J gene TRBJ1-2; 8 bases are a match to TRBD1. V dropped 2 bases and J dropped 4; count of bases not matched to a gene: 7. Germline assignment: CDR1 SGHNT and CDR2 YYREEE (reference sequence). CDR3 length: 15 amino acids. CDR3 residues: CASSFQGAQVYGYTF. CDR3 nucleotide sequence: TGTGCCAGCAGCTTTCAGGGGGCGCAGGTCTATGGCTACACCTTC.

The V gene is TRBV5-1, the J gene TRBJ2-2; 13 nucleotides match TRBD2. In germline, CDR1 is SGHRS, CDR2 YFSETQ. Losses at the gene ends were 1 base for V and 0 bases for J; bases not matched to a gene: 0. CDR3 length equals 17 residues. CDR3 DNA: TGCGCCAGCAGCTTGACTAGCGGGGGGGCGAACACCGGGGAGCTGTTTTTT. Translation gives CASSLTSGGANTGELFF.

This clone was counted a single time. The rearrangement uses TRBV5-1 and TRBJ2-1; D call uncertain. The CDR3 extends over 13 amino acids. CDR1 and CDR2 from the germline V gene are SGHRS and YFSETQ. V lost 5 bases and J 2 bases, leaving 8 bases between the germline ends. The CDR3 spells CASRSTPYNEQFF. CDR3 in DNA: TGCGCCAGCAGGAGCACCCCCTACAATGAGCAGTTCTTC.

The rearrangement links TRBV6-1 to TRBJ2-4; D possibly corresponds to TRBD1 (5 bases). Trimming shortened V by 8 bases and J by 4 bases, and 18 bases separated the two germline ends. Germline assignment: CDR1 MNHNS and CDR2 SASEGT. The CDR3 loop spans 15 amino acids. The CDR3 sequence: CASPVGQRAKNIQYF. The CDR3 DNA reads TGTGCCAGCCCGGTAGGACAAAGGGCTAAAAACATTCAGTACTTC.

This clone was seen more than once but under ten times. The chain carries TRBV7-2 and TRBJ2-7, with 12 bases identical to TRBD2. The CDR3 runs to 14 residues. The V gene end was trimmed by 4 bases and the J gene end by 3 bases; junction bases not matched to a gene: 1. Germline-derived CDR1 and CDR2 are SGHTA and FQGNSA. CDR3 sequence (DNA): TGTGCCAGCAGCTCTAGCGGGAGGGTCTACGAGCAGTACTTC. Its translation: CASSSSGRVYEQYF.